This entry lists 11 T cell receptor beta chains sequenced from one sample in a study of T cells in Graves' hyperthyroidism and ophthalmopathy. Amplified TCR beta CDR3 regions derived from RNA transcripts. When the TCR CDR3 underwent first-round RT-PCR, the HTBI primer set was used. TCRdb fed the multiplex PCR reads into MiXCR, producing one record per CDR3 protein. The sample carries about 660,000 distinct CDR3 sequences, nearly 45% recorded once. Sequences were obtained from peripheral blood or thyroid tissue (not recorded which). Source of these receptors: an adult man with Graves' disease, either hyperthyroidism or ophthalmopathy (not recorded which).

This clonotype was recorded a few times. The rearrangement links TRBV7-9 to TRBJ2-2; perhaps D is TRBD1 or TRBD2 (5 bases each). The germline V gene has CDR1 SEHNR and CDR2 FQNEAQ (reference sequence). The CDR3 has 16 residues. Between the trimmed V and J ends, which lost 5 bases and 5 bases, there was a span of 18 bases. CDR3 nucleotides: TGTGCCAGCAGCCAAGGGCTCGGGGCTCCTACCGGGGAGCTGTTTTTT. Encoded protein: CASSQGLGAPTGELFF.

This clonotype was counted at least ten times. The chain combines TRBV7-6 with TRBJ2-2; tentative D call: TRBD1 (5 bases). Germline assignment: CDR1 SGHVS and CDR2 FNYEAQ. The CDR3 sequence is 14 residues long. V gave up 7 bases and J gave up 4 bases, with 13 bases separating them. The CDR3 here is CASTSGAGTGELFF. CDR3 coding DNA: TGTGCCAGCACTTCTGGGGCTGGCACCGGGGAGCTGTTTTTT.

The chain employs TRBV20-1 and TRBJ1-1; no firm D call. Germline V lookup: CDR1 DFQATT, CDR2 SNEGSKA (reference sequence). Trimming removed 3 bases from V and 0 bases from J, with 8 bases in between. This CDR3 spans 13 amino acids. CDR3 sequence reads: CSAREAVNTEAFF. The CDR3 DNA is TGCAGTGCTAGGGAGGCAGTGAACACTGAAGCTTTCTTT.

The CDR3 protein is CASTLAGDTINSPLHF. The CDR3, as DNA: TGTGCCAGCACCTTAGCTGGGGACACTATTAATTCACCCCTCCACTTT. This sequence joins TRBV12-3 or TRBV12-4 and TRBJ1-6; perhaps TRBD1 as D (6 bases). The CDR3 has 16 amino acids. Trimming pared 7 bases from V and 6 bases from J, leaving 19 bases between.

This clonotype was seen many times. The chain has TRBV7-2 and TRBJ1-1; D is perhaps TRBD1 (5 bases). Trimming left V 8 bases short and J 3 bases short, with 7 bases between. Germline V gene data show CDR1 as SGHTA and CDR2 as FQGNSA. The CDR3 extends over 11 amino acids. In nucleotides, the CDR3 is TGTGCCAGCCGACAGTACACTGAAGCTTTCTTT. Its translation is CASRQYTEAFF.

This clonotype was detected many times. The DNA of the CDR3 is TGCAGCGTTGAACTCGGAGGGGAGGGCGGCTACACCTTC. It yields the protein CSVELGGEGGYTF. The chain joins TRBV29-1 to TRBJ1-2; perhaps TRBD1 as D (5 bases). The V gene lost 2 bases and the J gene lost 8 bases, with 15 bases spanning the gap. Germline assignment: CDR1 SQVTM and CDR2 ANQGSEA. The CDR3 is made up of 13 amino acids.

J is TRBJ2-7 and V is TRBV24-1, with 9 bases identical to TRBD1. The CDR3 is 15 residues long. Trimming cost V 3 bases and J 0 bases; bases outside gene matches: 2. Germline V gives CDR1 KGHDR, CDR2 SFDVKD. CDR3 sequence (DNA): TGTGCCACCAGTGATGAGACAGGGGGCTCCTACGAGCAGTACTTC. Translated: CATSDETGGSYEQYF.

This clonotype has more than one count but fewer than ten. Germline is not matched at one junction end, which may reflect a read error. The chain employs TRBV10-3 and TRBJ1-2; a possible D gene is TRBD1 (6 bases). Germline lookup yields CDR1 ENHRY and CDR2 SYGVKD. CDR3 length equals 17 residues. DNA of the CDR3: TGTGCCAGCAGTTTGGACAGTTCCGCCTCCTCCAACTATGGCTACACCTTC. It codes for CASSLDSSASSNYGYTF.

CDR3 nucleotide sequence: TGCGCCAGCAGGGGACAGGGGACGGAAAAACTGTTTTTT. Amino acids: CASRGQGTEKLFF. The gene calls are TRBV10-2 and TRBJ1-4; 10 bases agree with TRBD1. V gave up 6 bases and J gave up 8 bases; unmatched junction bases: 3. Per germline, CDR1 WSHSY and CDR2 SAAADI. This CDR3 comprises 13 residues.

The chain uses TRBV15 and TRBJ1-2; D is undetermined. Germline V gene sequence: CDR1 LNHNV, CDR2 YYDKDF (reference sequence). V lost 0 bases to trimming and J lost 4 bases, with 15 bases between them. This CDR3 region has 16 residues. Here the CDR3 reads CATSRDGQALAYGYTF. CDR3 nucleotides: TGTGCCACCAGCAGAGATGGGCAGGCGCTGGCCTATGGCTACACCTTC.

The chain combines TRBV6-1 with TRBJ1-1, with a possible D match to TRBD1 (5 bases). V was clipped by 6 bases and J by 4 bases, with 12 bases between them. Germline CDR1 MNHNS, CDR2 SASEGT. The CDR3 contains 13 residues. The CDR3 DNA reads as TGTGCCAGCAGGGGACCTGCGGGCACTGAAGCTTTCTTT. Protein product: CASRGPAGTEAFF.